This T cell receptor (beta chain) was identified in a study of regulatory T cells in long-lasting Graves disease. This clonotype has only a few counts. HTBI primers from iRepertoire and Arm-PCR of CDR3 regions yielded the TCR beta libraries. TCRdb re-analysed the multiplex PCR reads in MiXCR, keeping a single row per CDR3 protein. Of hundreds of thousands of distinct CDR3 sequences in the sample, more than 15% were seen once. Time point specified: newly diagnosed GD, antithyroid drugs for less than 3 months. Scientists built the TCR library using RNA that was extracted from PBMCs. A peripheral blood sample, roughly 8.5 milliliters in volume, was drawn into EDTA tubes. Germline values: CDR1 MNHEY, CDR2 SMNVEV (reference sequence). Trimming removed 5 bases at V and 7 bases at J, with 17 bases between. The CDR3 extends over 14 amino acids. The data were also submitted as part of a second study, on T cells in Graves' hyperthyroidism and ophthalmopathy. Per that paper: The HTBI primer set served for first-round RT-PCR of the TCR CDR3. Separating ophthalmopathy from stable hyperthyroidism was achieved by a 13 V-J model.

This TCR was recovered from a man aged 18 to 29 with Graves disease. This rearrangement joins TRBV27 to TRBJ1-2; unclear D gene. Sequencing was performed on peripheral blood mononuclear cells (PBMCs), taken at new diagnosis, from a patient treated with antithyroid drugs. The CDR3 coding sequence is TGTGCCAGCAGTCCAAGCAGGTTCTCCGGTGGCTACACCTTC. Translating gives CASSPSRFSGGYTF.